The sequence of this T cell receptor (beta chain) was determined in a study of T cells expressing NK-cell markers. The CDR3 sequence is 14 residues long. The germline V gene has CDR1 SGHAT and CDR2 FQNNGV. The TCR beta cDNA came from 5'RACE template switching with UMIs. From the 5' RACE reads, TCRdb lists one entry per CDR3 protein and no DNA. The sample totals some 440,000 distinct CDR3 sequences. The sample consisted of blood T cells: a sorted CD56 or NKG2C T cell subset, CD4+ or CD8+ T cells, or bulk PBMC T cells (not recorded which). The source is a woman between 45 and 65 years old in good health. V gene TRBV11-2 combines with J gene TRBJ2-1; the D call from TCRdb, TRBD2, cannot be confirmed without DNA. CDR3 sequence: CASSQERADNEQFF.